These 23 T cell receptor beta chains came from one sample sequenced in a study of long-term antiretroviral therapy in people with HIV. Researchers report immunoSEQ v3.0 was run at survey level. The assay was immunoSEQ multiplex PCR, and TCRdb's table has in-frame clones only and misses some. The repertoire consists of more than 15,000 clones, with 65% to 80% occurring once and the leading ten covering roughly a tenth. The sequenced sample was unsorted PBMCs, obtained 0.5 years before starting antiretroviral therapy. Receptors were obtained from a man aged 18 to 35 with HIV.

This chain joins TRBV7-5 and TRBJ2-3. TRBV7-5 is a pseudogene. This CDR3 has 17 residues. CDR3 bases: TGTGCCAGAAGCGCCGGACCTTTTCCCCCTAACACAGATACGCAGTATTTT. Protein: CARSAGPFPPNTDTQYF.

The chain recombines TRBV7-9 with TRBJ1-2, with D possibly TRBD1 on 6 matching bases. The V gene's germline CDR1 is SEHNR and CDR2 FQNEAQ (reference sequence). V lost 1 base and J 1 base, leaving 10 bases between the germline ends. This CDR3 has 15 amino acids. CDR3 amino acids: CASSLEGVYNYGYTF. CDR3 nucleotides: TGTGCCAGCAGCTTAGAGGGGGTTTATAACTATGGCTACACCTTC.

The gene calls are TRBV6-4 and TRBJ1-6; 9 bases line up with TRBD1. CDR3 length: 15 amino acids. V was clipped by 8 bases and J by 5 bases; unmatched bases: 7. Germline V CDR1 and CDR2: MRHNA, SNTAGT. CDR3 in amino acids: CASVAGTGNNSPLHF. CDR3 DNA sequence: TGTGCCAGCGTAGCCGGGACAGGGAATAATTCACCCCTCCACTTT.

V gene TRBV4-1 combines with J gene TRBJ2-1; D may be TRBD1 (5 bases). V was trimmed by 4 bases and J by 1 base, leaving 11 bases between them. The CDR3 covers 15 residues. Germline CDR1 MGHRA, CDR2 YSYEKL. This CDR3 is CASSLDRVSYNEQFF. The CDR3 DNA is TGCGCCAGCAGCCTAGACAGAGTTTCCTACAATGAGCAGTTCTTC.

V and J are TRBV4-3 and TRBJ1-4; 9 nucleotides align to TRBD1. The CDR3 runs to 15 residues. The germline gives CDR1 LGHNA, CDR2 YSLEER. V was pared by 1 base and J by 10 bases, with 7 bases of the junction left unmatched. CDR3 sequence reads: CASSQASGQGRKLFF. As DNA, the CDR3 is TGCGCCAGCAGCCAAGCCTCAGGACAGGGGAGAAAACTGTTTTTT.

V gene TRBV7-9 combines with J gene TRBJ2-3; D gene unclear. Trimming pared 5 bases from V and 2 bases from J, leaving 11 bases between. This CDR3 has 14 amino acids. The germline V gene encodes CDR1 SEHNR and CDR2 FQNEAQ (reference sequence). CDR3 DNA: TGTGCCAGCAGCATATCAGCCTACACAGATACGCAGTATTTT. This encodes CASSISAYTDTQYF.

The chain joins TRBV10-2 to TRBJ1-2; D uncertain. The CDR3 is made up of 15 amino acids. The ends were cut back, 3 bases at V and 0 bases at J, with 11 bases in the middle. CDR1 WSHSY and CDR2 SAAADI come from the germline V gene. In nucleotides, the CDR3 is TGCGCCAGCAGTGAAACCGGGAGGACTAACTATGGCTACACCTTC. This sequence encodes CASSETGRTNYGYTF.

The chain uses TRBV28 and TRBJ2-3; 13 bases are a match to TRBD2. Germline assignment: CDR1 MDHEN and CDR2 SYDVKM. Germline trimming cut 6 bases from V and 2 bases from J; bases unmatched to any gene: 8. The CDR3 loop spans 17 amino acids. The CDR3 sequence: CASRGTSGIYFTDTQYF. CDR3 DNA: TGTGCCAGCAGGGGGACTAGCGGGATTTACTTCACAGATACGCAGTATTTT. The variable domain in full, with the rest retrieved from reference TRBV28 and TRBJ2-3, is DVKVTQSSRYLVKRTGEKVFLECVQDMDHENMFWYRQDPGLGLRLIYFSYDVKMKEKGDIPEGYSVSREKKERFSLILESASTNQTSMYLCASRGTSGIYFTDTQYFGPGTRLTVL.

This chain connects TRBV12-5 to TRBJ2-7; D unresolved. This CDR3 spans 12 amino acids. Germline CDR1 LGHNT, CDR2 FRNRAP. V lost 2 bases to trimming and J lost 2 bases, with 4 bases between them. CDR3 sequence: CASGLIPYEQYF. Written as DNA, the CDR3 is TGTGCTAGTGGTTTGATCCCCTACGAGCAGTACTTC.

The chain couples TRBV7-9 to TRBJ1-1; maybe TRBD1 (5 bases). The germline V and J ends were trimmed by 1 base and 7 bases, with 16 bases remaining between them. Germline V gene data show CDR1 as SEHNR and CDR2 as FQNEAQ (reference sequence). The length of the CDR3 is 15 residues. The CDR3 DNA reads TGTGCCAGCAGCTTAGTTCGACAGCAGAGCGTTGAAGCTTTCTTT. This gives the protein CASSLVRQQSVEAFF.

This clone is a singleton in its sample. Written as DNA, the CDR3 is TGTGCCAGCAGCAGACACCCACCGTCCTCGCAAAAACTGTTTTTT. Its protein product is CASSRHPPSSQKLFF. J is TRBJ1-4 and V is TRBV28, with D uncertain. There are 15 residues in the CDR3. Germline lookup yields CDR1 MDHEN and CDR2 SYDVKM. Trimming cost V 6 bases and J 9 bases, with 20 bases left between them.

The chain recombines TRBV4-3 with TRBJ2-3, with D unresolved. Germline-derived CDR1 and CDR2 are LGHNA and YSLEER. The CDR3 extends over 13 amino acids. V was pared by 4 bases and J by 6 bases, with 11 bases between. Written as DNA, the CDR3 is TGCGCCAGCAGCCTCGACCAGGCGGATACGCAGTATTTT. Encoded protein: CASSLDQADTQYF.

A single count supports this clone. V and J are TRBV19 and TRBJ1-2; no clear D gene. CDR1 is LNHDA and CDR2 is SQIVND in the germline V gene (reference sequence). The CDR3 spans 14 residues. The V end was cut by 3 bases, the J end by 0 bases, with 8 bases between. The CDR3 reads CASSIRASNYGYTF. The CDR3 DNA reads as TGTGCCAGTAGTATCCGTGCTTCTAACTATGGCTACACCTTC.

V gene TRBV5-1 combines with J gene TRBJ2-7; 8 bases are shared with TRBD1. J was trimmed by 2 bases and V by 3 bases; bases with no gene match: 10. The CDR3 length is 16 residues. Per germline, CDR1 SGHRS and CDR2 YFSETQ. CDR3 bases: TGCGCCAGCAGCTCCTGGGACAGGTTGACCACCTACGAGCAGTACTTC. Encoded protein: CASSSWDRLTTYEQYF.

The chain links TRBV7-2 to TRBJ2-1; no reliable D call. Per germline, CDR1 SGHTA and CDR2 FQGNSA. V was trimmed by 3 bases and J by 5 bases, leaving 8 bases between them. The CDR3 is 13 residues long. The CDR3 sequence: CASSFGQDNEQFF. The DNA of the CDR3 is TGTGCCAGCAGCTTTGGGCAGGACAATGAGCAGTTCTTC.

The chain joins TRBV27 to TRBJ2-7, with 8 bases lining up with TRBD1. The trim removed 3 bases at V and 6 bases at J, leaving 10 bases unmatched. This CDR3 is 15 amino acids long. Germline CDR1 and CDR2: MNHEY and SMNVEV (reference sequence). The CDR3 DNA sequence: TGTGCCAGCAGTTTGGGCTGGGGACAGGTGGGCGAGCAGTACTTC. Its protein product is CASSLGWGQVGEQYF.

The chain employs TRBV9 and TRBJ1-2; unclear D gene. Germline V lookup: CDR1 SGDLS, CDR2 YYNGEE. The CDR3 contains 15 residues. V was shortened by 0 bases and J by 4 bases, with 13 bases between the two germline ends. The CDR3 sequence: CASSVGPPGSYGYTF. The CDR3 bases are TGTGCCAGCAGCGTAGGGCCTCCCGGGAGCTATGGCTACACCTTC.

The rearrangement links TRBV19 to TRBJ1-1; possibly TRBD1 for D (5 bases). Trimming left V 3 bases short and J 7 bases short, with 12 bases between. The CDR3 loop spans 13 amino acids. Germline V lookup: CDR1 LNHDA, CDR2 SQIVND (reference sequence). CDR3 sequence: CASSIVPGVEAFF. The CDR3 DNA reads as TGTGCCAGTAGTATCGTGCCGGGGGTTGAAGCTTTCTTT.

This chain connects TRBV27 to TRBJ1-1; D uncertain. Germline V gene sequence: CDR1 MNHEY, CDR2 SMNVEV (reference sequence). V was pared by 5 bases and J by 4 bases, with 20 bases between. The CDR3 runs to 16 residues. The CDR3 spells CASSPSKSLRSTEAFF. For the CDR3, the DNA is TGTGCCAGCAGTCCTAGCAAGTCCCTCCGGTCCACTGAAGCTTTCTTT.

The chain employs TRBV5-6 and TRBJ1-2, with 9 bases matching TRBD1. Germline V lookup: CDR1 SGHDT, CDR2 YYEEEE. V was clipped by 0 bases and J by 1 base; unmatched bases: 7. The CDR3 is made up of 17 amino acids. CDR3 nucleotides: TGTGCCAGCAGCTTGGATACAGGGGGCGAGCTTAACTATGGCTACACCTTC. Encoded protein: CASSLDTGGELNYGYTF. The full variable domain, its missing parts supplied by reference TRBV5-6 and TRBJ1-2, is DAGVTQSPTHLIKTRGQQVTLRCSPKSGHDTVSWYQQALGQGPQFIFQYYEEEERQRGNFPDRFSGHQFPNYSSELNVNALLLGDSALYLCASSLDTGGELNYGYTFGSGTRLTVV.

This chain uses TRBV15 with TRBJ2-7, with 9 bases lining up with TRBD1. This CDR3 has 16 amino acids. V shed 3 bases and J 1 base; nucleotides not matched to a gene: 7. Germline V gene lookup returns CDR1 LNHNV and CDR2 YYDKDF (reference sequence). Here the CDR3 reads CATSSRSGTGSYEQYF. The CDR3 DNA is TGTGCCACCAGCAGTCGGTCCGGGACAGGGTCCTACGAGCAGTACTTC.

The chain uses TRBV29-1 and TRBJ1-1, with 7 bases identical to TRBD1. This CDR3 comprises 15 residues. The V and J ends lost 6 bases and 4 bases, in that order; junction bases with no gene match: 14. Germline CDR1 SQVTM, CDR2 ANQGSEA. The CDR3 coding sequence is TGCAGCGTCCCCACTGTGGGACAGCTTGGCACTGAAGCTTTCTTT. It translates to CSVPTVGQLGTEAFF.

The chain is built from TRBV5-1 and TRBJ2-1; 9 bases are a match to TRBD1. Per the germline V gene, CDR1 is SGHRS and CDR2 is YFSETQ. The CDR3 has 14 residues. The ends lost 3 bases at V and 8 bases at J; junction bases unmatched: 6. DNA for the CDR3: TGCGCCAGCAGCTGGGACAGGGAGGGCGATGAGCAGTTCTTC. It translates to CASSWDREGDEQFF.